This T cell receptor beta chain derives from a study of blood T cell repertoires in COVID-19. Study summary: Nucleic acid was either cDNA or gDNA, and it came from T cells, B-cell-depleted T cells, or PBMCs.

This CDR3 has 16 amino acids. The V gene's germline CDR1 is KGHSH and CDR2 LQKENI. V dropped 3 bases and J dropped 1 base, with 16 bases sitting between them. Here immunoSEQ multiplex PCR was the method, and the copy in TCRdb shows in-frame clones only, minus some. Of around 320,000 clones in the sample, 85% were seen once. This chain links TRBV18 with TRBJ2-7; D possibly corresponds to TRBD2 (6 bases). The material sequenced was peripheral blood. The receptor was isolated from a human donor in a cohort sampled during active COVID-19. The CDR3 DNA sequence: TGTGCCAGCTCACCCACCGTCAATAGCGGTTCCTACGAGCAGTACTTC. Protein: CASSPTVNSGSYEQYF.